This TCR beta chain was profiled in a study of blood T cell repertoires in COVID-19. Study-wide context: Samples representing acute and convalescent COVID-19 were sourced from the United States, Italy and Spain. T cells, B-cell-depleted T cells, or PBMCs supplied cDNA or gDNA.

In the original processing: Amplification with reference gene primers provided the estimates of nucleated cell counts. TCRdb's table, derived via immunoSEQ multiplex PCR, lists solely in-frame clones and lacks some. V and J calls and clone size are those listed in that table; D and trimming were worked out from the DNA. The sample holds about 380,000 clones, around 91% seen once. Germline V gene lookup returns CDR1 ENHRY and CDR2 SYGVKD. The V segment lost 10 bases and the J segment 3 bases; nucleotides outside the gene matches: 8. This CDR3 spans 14 amino acids. This chain joins TRBV10-3 and TRBJ1-1; TRBD1 aligns across 10 bases. This receptor was taken from a man between 18 and 35 years old with active or convalescent COVID-19. Material for sequencing was peripheral blood. This CDR3 reads CASRTGGFDTEAFF. In nucleotides, the CDR3 is TGTGCCAGCAGGACAGGGGGGTTTGACACTGAAGCTTTCTTT.